Listed here are 16 T cell receptor beta chains from one sample, sequenced in a study of T cell changes during pregnancy in multiple sclerosis. Sequencing used immunoSEQ multiplex PCR; TCRdb keeps in-frame clones, though not all of them. In the table there are approximately 46,000 clones, more than 90% of which are singletons. The sequences come from CD8+ T cells from peripheral blood mononuclear cells, collected after pregnancy. These receptor sequences come from a female donor with multiple sclerosis, enrolled in a pregnancy study.

This rearrangement joins TRBV11-2 to TRBJ2-2; D is perhaps TRBD1 (6 bases). V dropped 1 base and J dropped 4 bases, with 13 bases sitting between them. The germline gives CDR1 SGHAT, CDR2 FQNNGV. This CDR3 is 16 amino acids long. CDR3 amino acids: CASSLVGQFATGELFF. CDR3 nucleotides: TGTGCCAGCAGCTTAGTTGGACAGTTCGCCACCGGGGAGCTGTTTTTT.

A few counts support this clone. The chain has TRBV19 and TRBJ1-1, with 8 bases aligning to TRBD1. Germline V gene data show CDR1 as LNHDA and CDR2 as SQIVND (reference sequence). The CDR3 spans 15 residues. Unmatched junction bases numbered 11, after V lost 7 bases and J lost 4 bases. The CDR3 reads CASTDHAQGATEAFF. CDR3 nucleotide sequence: TGTGCCAGTACCGATCACGCGCAGGGGGCCACTGAAGCTTTCTTT.

Only a few counts were recorded for this clone. The V call is TRBV18, the J call TRBJ2-7; TRBD1 agrees at 7 bases. J was trimmed by 5 bases and V by 6 bases; bases with no gene match: 7. This CDR3 spans 13 amino acids. Germline V gives CDR1 KGHSH, CDR2 LQKENI. CDR3 region: CASSPRDSHEQYF. The CDR3 DNA is TGTGCCAGCTCCCCCCGGGACAGTCACGAGCAGTACTTC.

The J gene is TRBJ2-2, the V gene TRBV21-1; whether TRBD1, the table's D call, matches the DNA was not checked. TRBV21-1 is a known pseudogene. CDR3 length: 16 amino acids. The CDR3: CASSLHRVRNTGELFF. CDR3 nucleotide sequence: TGTGCCAGCAGCTTACACAGGGTCCGTAACACCGGGGAGCTGTTTTTT.

The chain joins TRBV2 to TRBJ2-7; maybe TRBD2 (6 bases). Germline loops: CDR1 SNHLY, CDR2 FYNNEI. The V gene lost 7 bases and the J gene lost 4 bases, with 14 bases spanning the gap. The CDR3 covers 13 residues. DNA of the CDR3: TGTGCCAGCATGGAGGGGAAGGTTTACGAGCAGTACTTC. Protein sequence: CASMEGKVYEQYF.

The chain recombines TRBV7-9 with TRBJ2-7; possible D gene TRBD1, 6 bases. The CDR3 spans 13 residues. The V end lost 5 bases, the J end lost 4 bases, and 12 bases lay between the germline ends. Looked up from germline, CDR1 is SEHNR and CDR2 is FQNEAQ (reference sequence). CDR3 sequence (DNA): TGTGCCAGCAGCACCGGGACATTTTACGAGCAGTACTTC. This encodes CASSTGTFYEQYF.

The J gene is TRBJ2-1, the V gene TRBV2; TRBD2 is a possible D gene (6 bases). CDR3 size: 14 residues. Germline values: CDR1 SNHLY, CDR2 FYNNEI. Trimming cost V 7 bases and J 13 bases, with 23 bases left between them. The CDR3 bases are TGTGCCAGCATTTCCCACGGAGGACGGGACTCCCAGTTCTTC. The encoded protein is CASISHGGRDSQFF.

The genes are TRBV5-6 and TRBJ1-2; 7 bases map to TRBD1. The germline gives CDR1 SGHDT, CDR2 YYEEEE. V lost 1 base to trimming and J lost 4 bases; unmatched junction nucleotides: 7. The CDR3 is 15 amino acids. The chain's CDR3 is CASSLRTGARYGYTF. CDR3 sequence (DNA): TGTGCCAGCAGCTTGAGGACAGGTGCCCGCTATGGCTACACCTTC.

The chain carries TRBV10-3 and TRBJ2-5, with 7 positions matching TRBD2. V dropped 4 bases and J dropped 1; count of bases not matched to a gene: 3. Looked up from germline, CDR1 is ENHRY and CDR2 is SYGVKD. The CDR3 is 14 amino acids. Written as DNA, the CDR3 is TGTGCCATCAGTGGACTAGCCGTCCAAGAGACCCAGTACTTC. Its protein product is CAISGLAVQETQYF.

This chain uses TRBV6-5 with TRBJ2-7, with 7 bases that match TRBD1. The CDR3 is made up of 11 amino acids. V was pared by 7 bases and J by 3 bases, with 0 bases of the junction left unmatched. From germline, CDR1 is MNHEY and CDR2 SVGAGI. This CDR3 reads CASTGGYEQYF. CDR3 bases: TGTGCCAGCACAGGGGGCTACGAGCAGTACTTC.

V and J are TRBV30 and TRBJ2-1; TRBD1 matches at 8 bases. The CDR3 totals 14 residues. The V and J ends lost 7 bases and 7 bases, in that order; junction bases with no gene match: 12. Germline CDR1 and CDR2: GTSNPN and SVGIG (reference sequence). The CDR3 region is CALRKPTGENEQFF. CDR3 nucleotide sequence: TGTGCCTTGAGAAAGCCGACAGGGGAAAATGAGCAGTTCTTC.

As concerns this clone: One junction end does not reproduce the germline sequence, and a read error may be involved. The chain employs TRBV2 and TRBJ1-2; 11 bases agree with TRBD1. In germline, CDR1 is SNHLY, CDR2 FYNNEI. The CDR3 spans 13 residues. The CDR3 nucleotides read TGTGCCATCGATGTTCGGGACAGGGGGAGCCGAGGGTTC. It specifies CAIDVRDRGSRGF.

V is TRBV6-1 and J is TRBJ2-7; TRBD2 matches at 8 bases. The V segment lost 3 bases and the J segment 3 bases; nucleotides outside the gene matches: 7. The germline V gene encodes CDR1 MNHNS and CDR2 SASEGT. This CDR3 is 15 amino acids long. The CDR3 protein is CASSEFVAGSYEQYF. CDR3 DNA sequence: TGTGCCAGCAGTGAGTTTGTAGCGGGGAGCTACGAGCAGTACTTC.

V usage is TRBV15 and J usage is TRBJ1-2; TRBD1 matches 10 bases. The CDR3 runs 18 residues. J lost 1 base, V lost 5 bases, and 13 bases had no gene match. The germline gives CDR1 LNHNV, CDR2 YYDKDF (reference sequence). The CDR3 loop reads CATSRRDRGRIFNYGYTF. In nucleotides, the CDR3 is TGTGCCACCAGCCGCCGGGACAGGGGCCGGATTTTTAACTATGGCTACACCTTC.

The rearrangement uses TRBV7-2 and TRBJ2-7; D is uncertain. CDR3 length equals 13 residues. Looked up from germline, CDR1 is SGHTA and CDR2 is FQGNSA. Trimming shortened V by 2 bases and J by 0 bases, and 5 bases separated the two germline ends. The CDR3 here is CASSLPSSYEQYF. CDR3 DNA sequence: TGTGCCAGCAGCTTACCCAGCTCCTACGAGCAGTACTTC.

This rearrangement joins TRBV7-3 to TRBJ2-5, with 12 bases that match TRBD2. The CDR3 is 15 amino acids. Germline V gives CDR1 SGHTA, CDR2 FQGTGA. Trimming took 5 bases from V and 5 from J; bases not matched to a gene: 6. The chain's CDR3 is CASSLAGGQGETQYF. CDR3 nucleotides: TGTGCCAGCAGCCTAGCGGGGGGGCAGGGGGAGACCCAGTACTTC.